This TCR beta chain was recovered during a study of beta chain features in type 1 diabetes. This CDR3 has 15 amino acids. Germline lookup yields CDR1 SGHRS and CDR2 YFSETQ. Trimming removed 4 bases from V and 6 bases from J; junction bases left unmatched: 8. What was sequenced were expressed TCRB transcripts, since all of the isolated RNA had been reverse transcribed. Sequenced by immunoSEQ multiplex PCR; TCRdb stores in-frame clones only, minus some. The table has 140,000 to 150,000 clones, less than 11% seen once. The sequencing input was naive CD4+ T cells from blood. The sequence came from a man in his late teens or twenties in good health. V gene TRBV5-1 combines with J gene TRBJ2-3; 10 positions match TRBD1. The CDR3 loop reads CASSLGGQGSDTQYF. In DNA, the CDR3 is TGCGCCAGCAGCCTTGGGGGACAGGGGTCCGATACGCAGTATTTT.